Below, 19 T cell receptor beta chains from the same sample are listed, as sequenced in a study of graft-versus-host responses after intestinal transplantation. Method: immunoSEQ multiplex PCR; TCRdb's copy keeps in-frame clones and lacks some. This sample yields fewer than 95,000 clones, of which around 92% are seen a single time; roughly 0.36% belongs to the top ten. Their antigens are not known. Sequencing was performed on unstimulated CD8+ T cells sorted from spleen or lymph node cells, taken before transplant. The receptors here all came from a human donor who was the organ donor for an intestinal transplant.

This sequence joins TRBV9 and TRBJ2-3; the D is unclear. The CDR3 has 16 amino acids. Germline V CDR1 and CDR2: SGDLS, YYNGEE. The V end lost 3 bases, the J end lost 2 bases, and 16 bases lay between the germline ends. CDR3 nucleotides: TGTGCCAGCAGCGCGTACAGCACCGGATTCACAGATACGCAGTATTTT. Protein sequence: CASSAYSTGFTDTQYF.

The rearrangement joins TRBV11-2 to TRBJ2-3; D remains unclear. There are 11 residues in the CDR3. The V gene's germline CDR1 is SGHAT and CDR2 FQNNGV. V was cut by 3 bases and J by 6 bases, with 4 bases left in between. The CDR3 DNA is TGTGCCAGCAGCTTGAGGGATACGCAGTATTTT. It yields the protein CASSLRDTQYF. The full variable domain, rest sourced from reference TRBV11-2 and TRBJ2-3, is EAGVAQSPRYKIIEKRQSVAFWCNPISGHATLYWYQQILGQGPKLLIQFQNNGVVDDSQLPKDRFSAERLKGVDSTLKIQPAKLEDSAVYLCASSLRDTQYFGPGTRLTVL.

CDR3 loop: CAHERGEGNEQFF. In nucleotides, the CDR3 is TGTGCCCACGAGCGGGGGGAGGGTAATGAGCAGTTCTTC. The V and J genes are TRBV28 and TRBJ2-1; 9 bases agree with TRBD2. V trimming: 11 bases; J trimming: 7 bases; junction bases outside the gene matches: 9. This CDR3 comprises 13 residues. Germline-derived CDR1 and CDR2 are MDHEN and SYDVKM.

As concerns this clone: The CDR3 does not end in the conserved phenylalanine or tryptophan, so this is likely a read error. The chain couples TRBV6-1 to TRBJ1-2; TRBD1 agrees at 7 bases. Germline V gene data show CDR1 as MNHNS and CDR2 as SASEGT. Trimming removed 9 bases from V and 6 bases from J; junction bases left unmatched: 10. The length of the CDR3 is 13 residues. CDR3 nucleotide sequence: TGTGCCAGTGGGACAGCGCCAGGCCATGGCTACACCCTC. This translates into CASGTAPGHGYTL.

The chain couples TRBV9 to TRBJ2-3; D unresolved. Per the germline V gene, CDR1 is SGDLS and CDR2 is YYNGEE. The CDR3 has 13 amino acids. Between the trimmed V and J ends, which lost 0 bases and 7 bases, there was a span of 9 bases. The CDR3 DNA reads TGTGCCAGCAGCGTAGGTACTACATATACGCAGTATTTT. Its protein is CASSVGTTYTQYF.

The chain employs TRBV5-6 and TRBJ2-3; TRBD2 might be the D (6 bases). The V and J ends lost 2 bases and 4 bases respectively, with 17 bases between them. Germline values: CDR1 SGHDT, CDR2 YYEEEE. This CDR3 spans 16 amino acids. The CDR3 sequence is CASSFPRGGEADTQYF. The CDR3 coding sequence is TGTGCCAGCAGCTTTCCCCGGGGTGGGGAGGCAGATACGCAGTATTTT.

The chain is built from TRBV5-1 and TRBJ2-3; 14 bases map to TRBD2. Germline CDR1 and CDR2: SGHRS and YFSETQ. There are 17 residues in the CDR3. V was clipped by 4 bases and J by 0 bases; unmatched bases: 4. The CDR3, as DNA: TGCGCCAGCAGCCGGACTAGCGGGGGGCTAAGCACAGATACGCAGTATTTT. Translated, it gives CASSRTSGGLSTDTQYF.

The rearrangement joins TRBV5-1 to TRBJ2-7; D possibly corresponds to TRBD1 (6 bases). Germline lookup yields CDR1 SGHRS and CDR2 YFSETQ. The CDR3 is 13 amino acids. The V gene lost 7 bases and the J gene lost 1 base, with 12 bases spanning the gap. The DNA of the CDR3 is TGCGCCAGCTCCACAGGGTCGTCCTACGAGCAGTACTTC. The encoded protein is CASSTGSSYEQYF.

The count of this clone is one. The chain has TRBV6-1 and TRBJ1-1; D might be TRBD1 (6 bases). The CDR3 contains 11 residues. Trimming cost V 8 bases and J 6 bases, with 10 bases left between them. Germline assignment: CDR1 MNHNS and CDR2 SASEGT. In nucleotides, the CDR3 is TGTGCCAGCCCTGGGACACCTGAAGCTTTCTTT. Protein sequence: CASPGTPEAFF.

The genes are TRBV2 and TRBJ2-2; maybe TRBD1 (6 bases). Trimming left V 7 bases short and J 4 bases short, with 13 bases between. In germline, CDR1 is SNHLY, CDR2 FYNNEI. The CDR3 has 14 amino acids. The CDR3, as DNA: TGTGCCAGCATAACAGGGCAATTCACCGGGGAGCTGTTTTTT. Residues: CASITGQFTGELFF.

The CDR3 DNA is TGTGCCAGCAGTGAAGGCGCGGCTAGCGGGATTATCTACGAGCAGTACTTC. Its protein product is CASSEGAASGIIYEQYF. This chain joins TRBV6-1 and TRBJ2-7, with 9 bases identical to TRBD2. The CDR3 extends over 17 amino acids. Trimming took 1 base from V and 3 from J; bases not matched to a gene: 10. CDR1 MNHNS and CDR2 SASEGT come from the germline V gene.

The chain employs TRBV28 and TRBJ1-6, with TRBD1 matching 8 bases. This CDR3 spans 16 amino acids. The germline gives CDR1 MDHEN, CDR2 SYDVKM. J lost 0 bases, V lost 5 bases, and 3 bases had no gene match. Written as DNA, the CDR3 is TGTGCCAGCAGTCGACAGGGGAGCTCCTATAATTCACCCCTCCACTTT. Its translation: CASSRQGSSYNSPLHF.

The gene calls are TRBV18 and TRBJ1-2; D is ambiguous. The V and J ends lost 5 bases and 0 bases respectively, with 13 bases between them. Germline V gene lookup returns CDR1 KGHSH and CDR2 LQKENI. The CDR3 loop spans 15 amino acids. CDR3 residues: CASSSPHVPNYGYTF. CDR3 in DNA: TGTGCCAGCTCATCTCCACATGTACCTAACTATGGCTACACCTTC.

The chain recombines TRBV4-1 with TRBJ2-7, with 12 nucleotides matching TRBD2. The V gene end was trimmed by 2 bases and the J gene end by 2 bases; junction bases not matched to a gene: 10. Looked up from germline, CDR1 is MGHRA and CDR2 is YSYEKL. The CDR3 length is 18 residues. In DNA, the CDR3 is TGCGCCAGCAGCCAACACCCTTTGACTAGCGGGGGACCCTACGAGCAGTACTTC. Residues: CASSQHPLTSGGPYEQYF.

The CDR3: CASSPAGVYEQYF. As DNA, the CDR3 is TGTGCCAGCTCACCGGCGGGGGTCTACGAGCAGTACTTC. The gene calls are TRBV18 and TRBJ2-7; 7 nucleotides line up with TRBD2. This CDR3 is built from 13 residues. The germline gives CDR1 KGHSH, CDR2 LQKENI. Unmatched junction bases numbered 2, after V lost 3 bases and J lost 3 bases.

This chain connects TRBV10-3 to TRBJ1-1, with TRBD1 matching over 8 bases. The germline gives CDR1 ENHRY, CDR2 SYGVKD. The ends lost 8 bases at V and 7 bases at J; junction bases unmatched: 15. The CDR3 totals 15 residues. CDR3 region: CAIGTVDRGANEAFF. For the CDR3, the DNA is TGTGCCATCGGGACCGTAGACAGGGGCGCGAATGAAGCTTTCTTT.

This chain links TRBV27 with TRBJ2-7; TRBD2 matches at 8 bases. Germline V gene sequence: CDR1 MNHEY, CDR2 SMNVEV (reference sequence). The CDR3 is made up of 14 amino acids. With V trimmed by 1 base and J by 4 bases, 3 bases remained unmatched. The CDR3 region has the DNA TGTGCCAGCAGTTTATTGCCGGGGGGGTACGAGCAGTACTTC. Its protein product is CASSLLPGGYEQYF.

J is TRBJ1-3 and V is TRBV19; the D is unclear. Germline CDR1 is LNHDA and CDR2 is SQIVND (reference sequence). V lost 4 bases to trimming and J lost 0 bases, with 10 bases between them. This CDR3 spans 15 amino acids. The CDR3: CASSTSDTSGNTIYF. The CDR3 region has the DNA TGTGCCAGTAGTACCTCCGACACCTCTGGAAACACCATATATTTT.

V usage is TRBV4-1 and J usage is TRBJ2-7; 7 bases agree with TRBD1. Germline V gene lookup returns CDR1 MGHRA and CDR2 YSYEKL. This CDR3 has 16 residues. The V segment lost 0 bases and the J segment 0 bases; nucleotides outside the gene matches: 5. The CDR3 DNA reads TGCGCCAGCAGCCAAGAGGGACAGACAAGCTCCTACGAGCAGTACTTC. Its protein product is CASSQEGQTSSYEQYF.